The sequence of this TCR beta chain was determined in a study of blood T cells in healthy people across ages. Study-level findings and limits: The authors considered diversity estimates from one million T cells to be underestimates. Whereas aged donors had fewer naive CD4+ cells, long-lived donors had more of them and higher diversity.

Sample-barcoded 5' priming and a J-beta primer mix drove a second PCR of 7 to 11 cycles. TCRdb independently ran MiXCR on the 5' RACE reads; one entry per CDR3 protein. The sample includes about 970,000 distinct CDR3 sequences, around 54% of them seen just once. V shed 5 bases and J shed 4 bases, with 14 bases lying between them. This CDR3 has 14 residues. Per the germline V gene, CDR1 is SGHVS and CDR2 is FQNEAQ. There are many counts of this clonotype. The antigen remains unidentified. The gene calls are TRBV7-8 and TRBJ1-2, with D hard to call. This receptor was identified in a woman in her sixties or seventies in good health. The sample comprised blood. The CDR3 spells CASSDTLTGYGYTF. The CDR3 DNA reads TGTGCCAGCAGCGACACTCTTACGGGCTATGGCTACACCTTC. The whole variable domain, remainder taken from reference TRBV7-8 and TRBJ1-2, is GAGVSQSPRYKVAKRGQDVALRCDPISGHVSLFWYQQALGQGPEFLTYFQNEAQLDKSGLPSDRFFAERPEGSVSTLKIQRTQQEDSAVYLCASSDTLTGYGYTFGSGTRLTVV.